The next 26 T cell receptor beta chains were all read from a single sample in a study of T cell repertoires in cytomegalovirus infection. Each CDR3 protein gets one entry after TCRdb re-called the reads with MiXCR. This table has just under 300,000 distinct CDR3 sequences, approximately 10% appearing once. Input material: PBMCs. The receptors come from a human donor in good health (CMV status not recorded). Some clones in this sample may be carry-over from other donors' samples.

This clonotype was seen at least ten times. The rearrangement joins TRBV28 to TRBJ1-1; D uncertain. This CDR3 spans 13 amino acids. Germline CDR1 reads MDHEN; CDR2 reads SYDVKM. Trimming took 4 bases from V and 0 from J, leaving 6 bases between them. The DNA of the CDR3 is TGTGCCAGCAGTTATAATCTGAACACTGAAGCTTTCTTT. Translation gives CASSYNLNTEAFF.

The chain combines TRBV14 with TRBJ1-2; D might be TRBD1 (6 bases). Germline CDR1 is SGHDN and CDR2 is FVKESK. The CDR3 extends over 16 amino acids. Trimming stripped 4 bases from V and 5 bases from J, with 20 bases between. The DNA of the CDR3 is TGTGCCAGCAGCCCCGTGAACAGGGATGAATGGTATGGCTACACCTTC. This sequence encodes CASSPVNRDEWYGYTF.

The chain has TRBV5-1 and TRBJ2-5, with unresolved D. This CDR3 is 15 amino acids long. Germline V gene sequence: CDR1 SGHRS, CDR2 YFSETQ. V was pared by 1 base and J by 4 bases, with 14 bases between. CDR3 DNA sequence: TGCGCCAGCAGCTTGCTTCCCACCGAGAGAGAGACCCAGTACTTC. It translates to CASSLLPTERETQYF.

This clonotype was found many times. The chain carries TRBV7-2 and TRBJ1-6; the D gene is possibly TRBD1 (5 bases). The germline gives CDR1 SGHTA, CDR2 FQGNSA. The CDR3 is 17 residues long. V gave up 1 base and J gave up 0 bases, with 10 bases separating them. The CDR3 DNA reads TGTGCCAGCAGCTTAGTCGGGAGGGGCTCCTATAATTCACCCCTCCACTTT. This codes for CASSLVGRGSYNSPLHF. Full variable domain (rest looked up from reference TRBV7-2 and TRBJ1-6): GAGVSQSPSNKVTEKGKDVELRCDPISGHTALYWYRQSLGQGLEFLIYFQGNSAPDKSGLPSDRFSAERTGGSVSTLTIQRTQQEDSAVYLCASSLVGRGSYNSPLHFGNGTRLTVT.

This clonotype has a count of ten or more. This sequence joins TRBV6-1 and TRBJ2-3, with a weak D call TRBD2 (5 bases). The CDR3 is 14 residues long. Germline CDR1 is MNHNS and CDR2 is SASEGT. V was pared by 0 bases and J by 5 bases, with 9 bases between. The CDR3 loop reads CASSEARVKDTQYF. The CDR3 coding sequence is TGTGCCAGCAGTGAAGCGAGGGTAAAAGATACGCAGTATTTT.

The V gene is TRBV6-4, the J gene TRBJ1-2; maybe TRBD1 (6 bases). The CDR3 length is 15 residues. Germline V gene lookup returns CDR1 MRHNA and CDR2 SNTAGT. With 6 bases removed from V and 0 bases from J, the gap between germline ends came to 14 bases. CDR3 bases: TGTGCCAGCAGCGAAACAGGGACCGCTAACTATGGCTACACCTTC. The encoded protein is CASSETGTANYGYTF.

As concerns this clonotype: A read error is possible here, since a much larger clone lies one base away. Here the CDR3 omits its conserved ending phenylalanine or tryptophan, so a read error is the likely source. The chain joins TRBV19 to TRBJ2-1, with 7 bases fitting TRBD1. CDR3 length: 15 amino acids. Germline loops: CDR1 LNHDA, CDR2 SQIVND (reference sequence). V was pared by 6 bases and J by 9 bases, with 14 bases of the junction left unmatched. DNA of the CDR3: TGTGCCAGTAGCTCAGATGAGACAGGGTGGCCTGAGCAGTTCTGC. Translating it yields CASSSDETGWPEQFC.

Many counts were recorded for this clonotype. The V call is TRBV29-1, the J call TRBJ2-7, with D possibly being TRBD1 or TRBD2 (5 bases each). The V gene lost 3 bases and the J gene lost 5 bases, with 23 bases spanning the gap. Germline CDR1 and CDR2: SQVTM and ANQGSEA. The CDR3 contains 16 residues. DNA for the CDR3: TGCAGCGTTGAGGAGAGGGGTAGCCAAAGTTTCCACGAGCAGTACGTC. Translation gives CSVEERGSQSFHEQYV.

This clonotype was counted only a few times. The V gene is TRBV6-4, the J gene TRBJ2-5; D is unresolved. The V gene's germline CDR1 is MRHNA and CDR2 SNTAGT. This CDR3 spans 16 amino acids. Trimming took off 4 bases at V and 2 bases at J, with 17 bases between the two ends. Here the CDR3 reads CASSGNRIRFQETQYF. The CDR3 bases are TGTGCCAGCAGTGGTAATAGAATACGATTTCAAGAGACCCAGTACTTC.

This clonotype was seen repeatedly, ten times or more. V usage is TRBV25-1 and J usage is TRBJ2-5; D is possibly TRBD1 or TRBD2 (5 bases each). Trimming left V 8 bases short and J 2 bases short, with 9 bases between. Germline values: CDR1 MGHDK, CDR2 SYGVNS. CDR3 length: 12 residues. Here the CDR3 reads CASRDPQETQYF. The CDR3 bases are TGTGCCAGCCGGGACCCACAAGAGACCCAGTACTTC. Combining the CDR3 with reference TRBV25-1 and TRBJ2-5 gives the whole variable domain EADIYQTPRYLVIGTGKKITLECSQTMGHDKMYWYQQDPGMELHLIHYSYGVNSTEKGDLSSESTVSRIRTEHFPLTLESARPSHTSQYLCASRDPQETQYFGPGTRLLVL.

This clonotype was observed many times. The DNA for the CDR3 is TGCAGCGTTGAAGTCGACAGGTACGAGCAGTACTTC. Translated, it gives CSVEVDRYEQYF. V and J are TRBV29-1 and TRBJ2-7; TRBD1 might be the D (6 bases). Trimming took off 1 base at V and 4 bases at J, with 8 bases between the two ends. The CDR3 covers 12 residues. Germline V gene data show CDR1 as SQVTM and CDR2 as ANQGSEA.

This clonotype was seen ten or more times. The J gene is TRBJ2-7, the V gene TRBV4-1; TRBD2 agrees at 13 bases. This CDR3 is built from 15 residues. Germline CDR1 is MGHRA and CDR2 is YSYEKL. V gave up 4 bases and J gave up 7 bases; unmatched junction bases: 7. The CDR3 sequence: CASSPTSGGPGEQYV. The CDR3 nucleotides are TGCGCCAGCAGCCCGACTAGCGGGGGGCCGGGAGAGCAGTACGTC.

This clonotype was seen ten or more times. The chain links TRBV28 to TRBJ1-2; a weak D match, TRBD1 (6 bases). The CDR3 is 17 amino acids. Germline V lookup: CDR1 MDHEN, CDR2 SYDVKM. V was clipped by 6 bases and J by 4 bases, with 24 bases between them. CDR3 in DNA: TGTGCCAGCAGCCCTGTCGGGGGACATCTAGGGGCCTATGGCTACACCTTC. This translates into CASSPVGGHLGAYGYTF.

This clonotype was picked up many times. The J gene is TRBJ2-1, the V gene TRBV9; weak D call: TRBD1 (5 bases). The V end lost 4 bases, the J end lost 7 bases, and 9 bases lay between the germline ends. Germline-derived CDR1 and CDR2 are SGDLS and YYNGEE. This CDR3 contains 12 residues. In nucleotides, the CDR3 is TGTGCCAGCAGCCCCTACAGGAATGAGCAGTTCTTC. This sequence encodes CASSPYRNEQFF. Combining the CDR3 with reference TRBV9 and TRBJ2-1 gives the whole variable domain DSGVTQTPKHLITATGQRVTLRCSPRSGDLSVYWYQQSLDQGLQFLIQYYNGEERAKGNILERFSAQQFPDLHSELNLSSLELGDSALYFCASSPYRNEQFFGPGTRLTVL.

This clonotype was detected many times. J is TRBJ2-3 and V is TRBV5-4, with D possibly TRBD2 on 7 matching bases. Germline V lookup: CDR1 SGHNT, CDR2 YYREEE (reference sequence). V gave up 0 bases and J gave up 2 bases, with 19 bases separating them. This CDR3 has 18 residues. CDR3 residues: CASSLVGGGREATDTQYF. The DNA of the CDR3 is TGTGCCAGCAGCTTGGTGGGGGGGGGGCGGGAAGCCACAGATACGCAGTATTTT.

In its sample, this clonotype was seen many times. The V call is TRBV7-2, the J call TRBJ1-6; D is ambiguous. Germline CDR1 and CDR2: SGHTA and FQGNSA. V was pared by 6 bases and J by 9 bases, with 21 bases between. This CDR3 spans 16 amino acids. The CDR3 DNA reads TGTGCCAGCAGACCCACCGGACTCACGTCCCTTTCACCCCTCCACTTT. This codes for CASRPTGLTSLSPLHF.

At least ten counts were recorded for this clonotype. The CDR3 nucleotides are TGTGCCAGCAGGCTCCAAGGCGTCTACGAGCAGTACGTC. It encodes CASRLQGVYEQYV. The chain couples TRBV6-2 or TRBV6-3 to TRBJ2-7; D is unclear. The length of the CDR3 is 13 residues. Germline values: CDR1 MNHEY, CDR2 SVGEGT. Trimming stripped 6 bases from V and 3 bases from J, with 12 bases between.

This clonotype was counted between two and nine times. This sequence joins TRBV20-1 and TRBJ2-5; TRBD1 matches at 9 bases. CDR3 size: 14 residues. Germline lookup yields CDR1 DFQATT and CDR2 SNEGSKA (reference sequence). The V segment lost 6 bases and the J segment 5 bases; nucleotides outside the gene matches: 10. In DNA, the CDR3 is TGCAGTGCCGAGGACAGGGGAGGACGGGAGACCCAGTACTTC. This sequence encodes CSAEDRGGRETQYF.

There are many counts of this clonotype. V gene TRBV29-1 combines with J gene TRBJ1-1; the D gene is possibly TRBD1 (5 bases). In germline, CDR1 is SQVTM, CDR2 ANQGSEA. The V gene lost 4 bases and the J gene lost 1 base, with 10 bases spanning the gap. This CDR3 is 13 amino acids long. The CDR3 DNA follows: TGCAGCGTTGTAGGGACGGAGAACACTGAAGCTTTCTTT. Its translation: CSVVGTENTEAFF.

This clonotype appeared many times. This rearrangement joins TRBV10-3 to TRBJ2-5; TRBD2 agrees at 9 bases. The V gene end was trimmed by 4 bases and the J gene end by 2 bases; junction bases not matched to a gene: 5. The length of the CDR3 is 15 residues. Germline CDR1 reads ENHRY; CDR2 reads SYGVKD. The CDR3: CAISGTAGGQETQYF. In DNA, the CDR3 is TGTGCCATCAGTGGGACAGCGGGGGGACAAGAGACCCAGTACTTC.

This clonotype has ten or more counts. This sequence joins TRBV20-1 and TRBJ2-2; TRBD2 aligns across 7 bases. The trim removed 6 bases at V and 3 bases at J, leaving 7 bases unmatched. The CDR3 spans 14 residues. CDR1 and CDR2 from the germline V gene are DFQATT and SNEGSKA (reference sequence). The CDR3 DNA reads TGCAGTGCCAGGGCCCTAGCGGACACCGGGGAGCTGTTTTTT. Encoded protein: CSARALADTGELFF.

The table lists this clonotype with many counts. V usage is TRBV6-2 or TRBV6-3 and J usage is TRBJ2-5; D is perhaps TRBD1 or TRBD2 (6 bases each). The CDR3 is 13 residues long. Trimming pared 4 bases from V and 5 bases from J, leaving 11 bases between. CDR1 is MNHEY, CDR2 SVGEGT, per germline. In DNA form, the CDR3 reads TGTGCCAGCAGTTTGGGGGGCCTGGAGACCCAGTACTTC. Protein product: CASSLGGLETQYF.

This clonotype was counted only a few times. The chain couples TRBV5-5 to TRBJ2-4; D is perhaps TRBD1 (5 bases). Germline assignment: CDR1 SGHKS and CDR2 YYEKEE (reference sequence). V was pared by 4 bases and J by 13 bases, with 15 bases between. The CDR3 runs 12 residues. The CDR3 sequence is CASSAQGSHQYF. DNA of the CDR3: TGTGCCAGCAGCGCCCAGGGAAGTCACCAGTACTTC. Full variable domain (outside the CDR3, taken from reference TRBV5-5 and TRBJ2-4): DAGVTQSPTHLIKTRGQQVTLRCSPISGHKSVSWYQQVLGQGPQFIFQYYEKEERGRGNFPDRFSARQFPNYSSELNVNALLLGDSALYLCASSAQGSHQYFGAGTRLSVL.

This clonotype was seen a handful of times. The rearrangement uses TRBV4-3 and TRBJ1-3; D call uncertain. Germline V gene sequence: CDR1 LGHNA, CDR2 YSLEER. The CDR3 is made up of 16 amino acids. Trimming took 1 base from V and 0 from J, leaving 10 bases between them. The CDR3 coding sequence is TGCGCCAGCAGCCAAGGCTTTCCCCTCTCTGGAAACACCATATATTTT. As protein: CASSQGFPLSGNTIYF.

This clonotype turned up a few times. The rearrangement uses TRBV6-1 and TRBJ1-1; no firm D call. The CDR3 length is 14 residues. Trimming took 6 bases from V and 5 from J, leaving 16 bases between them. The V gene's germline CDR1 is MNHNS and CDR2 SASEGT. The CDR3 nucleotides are TGTGCCAGCAGCGACGTGAGGGCGGGGACTGAAGCTTTCTTT. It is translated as CASSDVRAGTEAFF.

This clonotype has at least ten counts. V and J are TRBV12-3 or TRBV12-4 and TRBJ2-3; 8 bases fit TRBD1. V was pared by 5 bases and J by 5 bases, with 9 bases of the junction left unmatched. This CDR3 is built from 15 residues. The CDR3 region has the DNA TGTGCCAGCAGTCCAGGACAGGGTAGAGGAGATACGCAGTATTTT. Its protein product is CASSPGQGRGDTQYF.